The subject of this entry is one TCR beta chain. Antigen: not known. This sample was included in a study of radiation and T cells in renal cell carcinoma. Whole-study findings and limits: From baseline, blood top tumor clonotypes peaked at 2 weeks post-radiation.

Described time point: blood 4 weeks post-SBRT, at nephrectomy. Treatment meaning: 15 Gy SBRT to primary tumor, nephrectomy 4 weeks later. Clones were read by immunoSEQ multiplex PCR, and TCRdb kept only the in-frame ones, dropping some. The sample records 130,000 to 150,000 clones, 75% to 90% being singletons. Sequences were derived from blood, sampled from a patient whose treatment included radiotherapy and nephrectomy. The receptor's source is a woman aged 45-65 years with renal cell carcinoma.

CDR3 region: CASSVDGTLVSHYGYTF. The DNA of the CDR3 is TGTGCCAGCAGCGTAGACGGGACATTGGTTTCTCACTATGGCTACACCTTC. This rearrangement joins TRBV9 to TRBJ1-2; D perhaps matches TRBD1 (6 bases). The CDR3 spans 17 residues. Germline lookup yields CDR1 SGDLS and CDR2 YYNGEE. V was cut by 0 bases and J by 3 bases, with 18 bases left in between. Based on the CDR3 plus reference TRBV9 and TRBJ1-2, the full variable domain is DSGVTQTPKHLITATGQRVTLRCSPRSGDLSVYWYQQSLDQGLQFLIQYYNGEERAKGNILERFSAQQFPDLHSELNLSSLELGDSALYFCASSVDGTLVSHYGYTFGSGTRLTVV.